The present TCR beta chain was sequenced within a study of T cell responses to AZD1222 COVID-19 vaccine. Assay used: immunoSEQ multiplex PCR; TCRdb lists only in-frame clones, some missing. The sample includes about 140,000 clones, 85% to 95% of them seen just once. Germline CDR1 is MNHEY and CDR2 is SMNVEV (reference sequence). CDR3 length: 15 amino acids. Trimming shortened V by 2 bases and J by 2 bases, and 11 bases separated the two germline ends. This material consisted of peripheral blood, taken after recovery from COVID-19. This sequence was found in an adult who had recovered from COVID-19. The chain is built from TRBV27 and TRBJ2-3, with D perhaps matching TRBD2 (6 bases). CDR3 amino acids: CASSLGAGSTDTQYF. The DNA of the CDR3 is TGTGCCAGCAGTTTAGGGGCGGGGTCCACAGATACGCAGTATTTT.